This T cell receptor (beta chain) was captured by sequencing in a study of PD-L1 blockade in urothelial cancer. Pretreatment and on-treatment samples were taken, numbering 1 to 8 per patient. The data were produced by immunoSEQ multiplex PCR, yet TCRdb's version contains in-frame clones alone and is incomplete. There are 50,000 to 60,000 clones in the sample; nearly 85% occur only once, and 5% to 7.5% lies in the top ten. Points on this clone: Its cognate antigen is unknown.

Findings and caveats of the study: Greater 3-week expansion of tumor-associated blood clones was recorded for durable-benefit patients.

This CDR3 contains 12 residues. Germline values: CDR1 SQVTM, CDR2 ANQGSEA. Trimming cost V 4 bases and J 5 bases; bases outside gene matches: 2. This chain uses TRBV29-1 with TRBJ2-7, with 10 bases aligning to TRBD2. This specimen consisted of PBMCs, obtained around atezolizumab (anti-PD-L1) treatment. This TCR derives from a man aged 35 to 55 with urothelial cancer. CDR3 bases: TGCAGCGTTGTGGGGACTAGCGACGAGCAGTACTTC. Translated, it gives CSVVGTSDEQYF.